This T cell receptor (beta chain) was found in a study of cytomegalovirus exposure and HLA in healthy donors. PCR involved 60 Vbeta and 13 Jbeta primers. Clones were sequenced by immunoSEQ multiplex PCR, and TCRdb holds only the in-frame ones, with some missing. The sample holds approximately 150,000 clones, more than 60% seen once. The source of this sequence is a man younger than 35 in good health and CMV-seropositive. Sequenced input: PBMCs.

CDR3: CAWTLGGTAGELFF. The CDR3 coding sequence is TGTGCCTGGACGCTTGGGGGGACGGCCGGGGAGCTGTTTTTT. V usage is TRBV30 and J usage is TRBJ2-2; possibly TRBD2 for D (6 bases). V lost 4 bases and J lost 6, with 15 bases in between. The CDR3 is 14 amino acids. The V gene's germline CDR1 is GTSNPN and CDR2 SVGIG (reference sequence).